This is a list of T cell receptor beta chains from one sample in a study of siplizumab effects on memory and regulatory T cells. TCRdb's copy holds only in-frame clones and misses some; the assay was immunoSEQ multiplex PCR. This table has 90,000 to 120,000 clones, 93% appearing once. The source material was Tregs sorted from blood. The receptors originated from a human donor in good health. The CDR3 runs from the conserved cysteine through the conserved F or W. The order of the fields is clone size, J gene, D gene, V gene, CDR3 DNA, CDR3 protein. The D gene is left open where the match is weak. Rows give clone size only sometimes, using once, few, many, or a class for an expanded clone.

- TRBJ2-7 - TRBV11-3 TGTGCCAGTTCGAGCCAGTCCTACGAGCAGTACTTC CASSSQSYEQYF
once TRBJ2-7 - TRBV27 TGTGCCAGCAGTTCGATCCGGGGAAGGTCCTACGAGCAGTACTTC CASSSIRGRSYEQYF
- TRBJ2-3 - TRBV7-2 TGTGCCAGCAGCTTAGGGACCGACAGGAGCGATGCGCAGTATTTT CASSLGTDRSDAQYF
- TRBJ1-6 TRBD1 TRBV30 TGTGCCTGGAGCCGGACAGGCCTTAATTCACCCCTCCACTTT CAWSRTGLNSPLHF
- TRBJ2-1 TRBD2 TRBV29-1 TGCAGCGTTAGTGGCGGGAGGCTCACGCACGTCCCCTACAATGAGCAGTTCTTC CSVSGGRLTHVPYNEQFF
medium-sized TRBJ1-4 - TRBV7-6 TGTGCCAGCAGCCGGGGCGGTACCAATGAAAAACTGTTTTTT CASSRGGTNEKLFF
- TRBJ1-4 - TRBV6-1 TGTGCCAGCCGGACGGTTCGGAATGAAAAACTGTTTTTT CASRTVRNEKLFF
- TRBJ1-4 - TRBV20-1 TGCAGTGCTAGCGTTAGCGAAAAACTGTTTTTT CSASVSEKLFF
- TRBJ2-5 TRBD1 TRBV5-1 TGCGCCAGCAGCTGGGACAGCCAACCGCGGCTCTACTTC CASSWDSQPRLYF
- TRBJ1-4 TRBD1 TRBV5-4 TGTGCCAGCCGGAGGGGGCCTGATGAAAAACTGTTTTTT CASRRGPDEKLFF
- TRBJ1-1 - TRBV25-1 TGTGCCAGCAGTGAACTCGGGTCTTCGAACACTGAAGCTTTCTTT CASSELGSSNTEAFF
- TRBJ1-2 - TRBV18 TGTGCCAGCTCGGCGGTACCTAACTATGGCTACACCTTC CASSAVPNYGYTF
- TRBJ1-1 - TRBV6-6 TGTGCCAGCAGTTATGTGAACACTGAAGCTTTCTTT CASSYVNTEAFF
- TRBJ2-7 TRBD1 TRBV6-1 TGTGCCAGCAGGCCGGGACAGGGGGGGATTTACGAGCAGTACTTC CASRPGQGGIYEQYF
once TRBJ1-5 TRBD1 TRBV2 TGTGCCAGCAGTACCCGGCAAGGGACAGGGAAGAGCAATCAGCCCCAGCATTTT CASSTRQGTGKSNQPQHF
once TRBJ2-7 - TRBV2 TGTGCCAGCAGTAAGAGCCGTGGCAGGGGCTCCTACGAGCAGTACTTC CASSKSRGRGSYEQYF
- TRBJ2-1 - TRBV6-6 TGTGCCAGCAGTTACTCGTCCACAAACAATGAGCAGTTCTTC CASSYSSTNNEQFF
- TRBJ1-3 TRBD1 TRBV6-5 TGTGCCAGCAGTTACCGAACAGGGGGAGGAAACACCATATATTTT CASSYRTGGGNTIYF
once TRBJ2-1 TRBD2 TRBV6-5 TGTGCCAGCAGCTCCCTCGGACTAGCGGTCGATGAGCAGTTCTTC CASSSLGLAVDEQFF
once TRBJ1-1 - TRBV20-1 TGCAGTGCTAGAGATGTCACTGAAGCTTTCTTT CSARDVTEAFF
once TRBJ1-1 - TRBV14 TGTGCCAGCAGCAAGGGTATCGACACTGAAGCTTTCTTT CASSKGIDTEAFF
- TRBJ1-3 - TRBV18 TGTGCCAGCTCCCCGAACTCGGAGGGTGGAAACACCATATATTTT CASSPNSEGGNTIYF
- TRBJ1-1 TRBD1 TRBV2 TGTGCCAGCATTCTTCTTGGGGACAGGGCAGCGAACACTGAAGCTTTCTTT CASILLGDRAANTEAFF
- TRBJ1-2 - TRBV30 TGTGCCTGGAAACCTTCGGGGGTTTTGGGGGGCTACACCTTC CAWKPSGVLGGYTF
- TRBJ1-2 TRBD1 TRBV6-6 TGTGCCAGCAGTTACTCCGAGGGGGCTAGTGGCTACACCTTC CASSYSEGASGYTF
- TRBJ2-7 - TRBV6-1 TGTGCCAGCAGTGAATTAGGTTCCCCCTACGAGCAGTACTTC CASSELGSPYEQYF
- TRBJ2-6 - TRBV25-1 TGTGCCAGCGGCCTCTCTGGGGCCAACGTCCTGACTTTC CASGLSGANVLTF
- TRBJ2-5 - TRBV28 TGTGCCAGCACTAGGATGTTCCGCTTGTCCGGACAAGAGACCCAGTACTTC CASTRMFRLSGQETQYF
- TRBJ2-3 - TRBV11-1 TGTGCCAGCAACGAGCGGGTAGGGGGCACAGATACGCAGTATTTT CASNERVGGTDTQYF
- TRBJ1-2 - TRBV6-1 TGTGCCAGCAAGAGGAGCTATGGCTACACCTTC CASKRSYGYTF
- TRBJ2-6 - TRBV5-1 TGCGCCAGCAGCCGCCCGGGTTATGGGGCCAACGTCCTGACTTTC CASSRPGYGANVLTF
once TRBJ2-7 - TRBV6-1 TGTGCCCTTAACCCGCGCCACGATGCCTACGAGCAGTACTTC CALNPRHDAYEQYF
- TRBJ1-1 TRBD1 TRBV30 TGTGCCTGGAGGGGGACAGGGATGGTAACTGAAGCTTTCTTT CAWRGTGMVTEAFF
- TRBJ1-2 TRBD1 TRBV7-9 TGTGCCAGCACCGGGACAGGGCTAAATGGCTACACCTTC CASTGTGLNGYTF
- TRBJ1-1 - TRBV11-2 TGTGCCAGCAGCCGCCGGTCGCGGGGGAACACTGAAGCTTTCTTT CASSRRSRGNTEAFF
- TRBJ2-3 - TRBV5-4 TGTGCCAGCAGCTTGGGGACGTCGGGCACAGATACGCAGTATTTT CASSLGTSGTDTQYF
- TRBJ1-1 TRBD1 TRBV19 TGTGCCAGTAGACAGGGGCCGAGGAACACTGAAGCTTTCTTT CASRQGPRNTEAFF
- TRBJ2-5 TRBD2 TRBV5-6 TGTGCCAGCAGCTTGCTCGCGGGGGGCCAAGAGACCCAGTACTTC CASSLLAGGQETQYF
- TRBJ2-5 - TRBV6-6 TGTGCCAGCAGTTACTCAAAAGAGACCCAGTACTTC CASSYSKETQYF
- TRBJ2-1 TRBD2 TRBV7-2 TGTGCCAGCAGCTTAACCTCCGGGACTAGTATTAATGAGCAGTTCTTC CASSLTSGTSINEQFF
- TRBJ2-7 - TRBV5-1 TGCGCCAGCAGCCAGATGGGGGGCGTCTACGAGCAGTACTTC CASSQMGGVYEQYF
- TRBJ2-7 - TRBV25-1 TGTGCCAGCAGTGATTTAGGGGGGACCCTAAGCGAGCAGTACTTC CASSDLGGTLSEQYF
- TRBJ2-3 - TRBV5-5 TGTGCCAGCAGCCCCCCGGGTACGGGATTAACGCAGTATTTT CASSPPGTGLTQYF
- TRBJ1-1 - TRBV19 TGTGCCAGTAGTATCTCCTGGAGGACTGAAGCTTTCTTT CASSISWRTEAFF
- TRBJ2-3 TRBD2 TRBV5-1 TGCGCCAGCAGCGTTACTAGCGGGAGCGCAGATACGCAGTATTTT CASSVTSGSADTQYF
- TRBJ2-7 - TRBV4-2 TGTGCCAGCAGCCAAGATTACAGGACTCTCTCCTACGAGCAGTACTTC CASSQDYRTLSYEQYF
- TRBJ2-1 - TRBV10-2 TGCGCCAGCAGTGAGGTTGGCGGATATTACAATGAGCAGTTCTTC CASSEVGGYYNEQFF
- TRBJ2-7 TRBD1 TRBV15 TGTGCCACCAGCAGAGGTGGCGGACAGGGAAGGTACGAGCAGTACTTC CATSRGGGQGRYEQYF
- TRBJ2-5 TRBD2 TRBV11-2 TGTGCCAGCAGCTTGGGTATTCTTTCCGGGGGGGCCGTAGAGACCCAGTACTTC CASSLGILSGGAVETQYF
- TRBJ2-5 - TRBV11-3 TGTGCCAGCAGCCGCCGGGAACCAACCCAAGAGACCCAGTACTTC CASSRREPTQETQYF
- TRBJ2-1 - TRBV29-1 TGCAGCACCGGGACACTCTACAATGAGCAGTTCTTC CSTGTLYNEQFF